This record covers a single T cell receptor beta chain. This specimen belongs to a study of blood T cell repertoires in COVID-19. Overall study context: Italy, Spain and the United States were the sources of the convalescent and acute COVID-19 samples. PBMCs, B-cell-depleted T cells, or T cells were the source of the cDNA or gDNA that made up the material.

Germline loops: CDR1 MNHEY, CDR2 SVGAGI. V was trimmed by 0 bases and J by 6 bases, leaving 11 bases between them. The CDR3 is made up of 14 amino acids. Generated by immunoSEQ multiplex PCR, the TCRdb table keeps only in-frame clones and is missing some. The sample yields 190,000 or so clones, 87% seen once. Material for sequencing was peripheral blood. The TCR comes from a man aged 60 to 69 who had recovered from COVID-19. The chain combines TRBV6-5 with TRBJ1-1; the D is unclear. CDR3 nucleotide sequence: TGTGCCAGCAGTTACTCGGAGCCAAACTCTGAAGCTTTCTTT. As protein: CASSYSEPNSEAFF.